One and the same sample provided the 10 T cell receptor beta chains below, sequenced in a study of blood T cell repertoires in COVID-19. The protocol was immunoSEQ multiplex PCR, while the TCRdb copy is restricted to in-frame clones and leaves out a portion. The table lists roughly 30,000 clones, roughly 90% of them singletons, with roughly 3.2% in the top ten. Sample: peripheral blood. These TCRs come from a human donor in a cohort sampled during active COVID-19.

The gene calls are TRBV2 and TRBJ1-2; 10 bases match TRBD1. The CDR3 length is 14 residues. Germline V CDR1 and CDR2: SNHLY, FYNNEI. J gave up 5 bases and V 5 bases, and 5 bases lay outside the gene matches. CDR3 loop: CASSRQGAGYGYTF. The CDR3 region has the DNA TGTGCCAGCAGTCGACAGGGGGCTGGGTATGGCTACACCTTC.

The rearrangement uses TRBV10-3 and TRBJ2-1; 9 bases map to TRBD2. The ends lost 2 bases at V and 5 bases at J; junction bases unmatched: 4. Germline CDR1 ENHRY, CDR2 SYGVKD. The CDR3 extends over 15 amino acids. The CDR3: CAISESGGFNNEQFF. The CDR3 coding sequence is TGTGCCATCAGTGAGAGCGGGGGGTTCAACAATGAGCAGTTCTTC.

CDR3 sequence (DNA): TGTGCCAGCTCACCGAATGGGGGCTCGAACACCGGGGAGCTGTTTTTT. Amino acids: CASSPNGGSNTGELFF. This chain connects TRBV18 to TRBJ2-2, with a tentative D call TRBD1 (6 bases). Per germline, CDR1 KGHSH and CDR2 LQKENI. The CDR3 contains 16 residues. Trimming cost V 3 bases and J 0 bases, with 11 bases left between them.

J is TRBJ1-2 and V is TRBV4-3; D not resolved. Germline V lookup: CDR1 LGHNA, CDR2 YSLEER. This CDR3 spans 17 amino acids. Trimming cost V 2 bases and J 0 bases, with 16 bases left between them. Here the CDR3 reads CASSQLLGGPANYGYTF. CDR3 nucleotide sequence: TGCGCCAGCAGCCAACTCCTCGGAGGGCCGGCTAACTATGGCTACACCTTC.

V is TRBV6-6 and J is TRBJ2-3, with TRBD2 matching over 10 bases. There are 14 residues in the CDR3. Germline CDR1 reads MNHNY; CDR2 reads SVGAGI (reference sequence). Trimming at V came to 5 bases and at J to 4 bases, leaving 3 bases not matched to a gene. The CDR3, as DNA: TGTGCCAGCAGTAGGACTAGCGGATCAGATACGCAGTATTTT. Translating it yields CASSRTSGSDTQYF.

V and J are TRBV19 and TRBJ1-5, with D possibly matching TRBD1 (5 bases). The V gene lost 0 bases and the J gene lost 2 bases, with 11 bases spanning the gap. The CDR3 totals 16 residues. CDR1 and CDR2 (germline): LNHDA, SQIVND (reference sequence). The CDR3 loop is CASSIDLVGGNQPQHF. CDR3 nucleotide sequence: TGTGCCAGTAGTATAGATCTTGTAGGGGGCAATCAGCCCCAGCATTTT. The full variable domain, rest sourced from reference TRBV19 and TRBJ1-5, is DGGITQSPKYLFRKEGQNVTLSCEQNLNHDAMYWYRQDPGQGLRLIYYSQIVNDFQKGDIAEGYSVSREKKESFPLTVTSAQKNPTAFYLCASSIDLVGGNQPQHFGDGTRLSIL.

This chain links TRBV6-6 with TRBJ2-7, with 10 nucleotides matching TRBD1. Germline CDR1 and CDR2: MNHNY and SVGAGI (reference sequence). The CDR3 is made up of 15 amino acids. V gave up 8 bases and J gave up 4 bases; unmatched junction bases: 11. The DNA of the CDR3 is TGTGCCAGCCATTATTCAGGACAGGGGGGTTACGAGCAGTACTTC. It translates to CASHYSGQGGYEQYF.

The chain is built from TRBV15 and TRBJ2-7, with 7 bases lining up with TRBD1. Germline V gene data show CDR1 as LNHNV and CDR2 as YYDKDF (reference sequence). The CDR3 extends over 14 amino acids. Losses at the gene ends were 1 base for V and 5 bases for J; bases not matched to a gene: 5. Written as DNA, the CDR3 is TGTGCCACCAGCAGAGTAGGGGGCAAGAACGAGCAGTACTTC. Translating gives CATSRVGGKNEQYF.

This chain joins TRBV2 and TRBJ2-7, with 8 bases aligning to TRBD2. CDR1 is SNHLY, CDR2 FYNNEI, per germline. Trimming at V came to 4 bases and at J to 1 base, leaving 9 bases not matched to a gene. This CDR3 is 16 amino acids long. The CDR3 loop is CASSGMGLDRSYEQYF. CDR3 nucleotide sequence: TGTGCCAGCAGTGGCATGGGACTAGATAGGTCCTACGAGCAGTACTTC.

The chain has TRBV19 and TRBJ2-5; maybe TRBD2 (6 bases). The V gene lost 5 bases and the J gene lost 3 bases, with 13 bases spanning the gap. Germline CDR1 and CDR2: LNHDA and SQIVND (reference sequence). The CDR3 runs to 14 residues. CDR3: CASSPLANEETQYF. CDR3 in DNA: TGTGCCAGTAGTCCCCTAGCGAACGAAGAGACCCAGTACTTC.